This record looks at one TCR beta chain sequence and its context. Its antigen is unknown. These data are taken from a study of T cell responses to AZD1222 COVID-19 vaccine. Study-level results: Vaccine-associated CD4 TCRs spanned spike, dominant at 160-218 and 743-854. Nearly half of spike-specific TCRs reportedly target unmutated variant regions.

Clones were read by immunoSEQ multiplex PCR, and TCRdb kept only the in-frame ones, dropping some. The repertoire holds about 150,000 clones, with around 85% as singletons. This sequence originates from an adult in good health. The sequenced sample was peripheral blood, obtained on day 0 of MenACWY control vaccination.

CDR3 amino acids: CASSELNEQYF. DNA for the CDR3: TGTGCCAGCAGTGAACTTAACGAGCAGTACTTC. The chain recombines TRBV2 with TRBJ2-7; no clear D. Between the trimmed V and J ends, which lost 2 bases and 5 bases, there was a span of 4 bases. CDR3 size: 11 residues. Germline loops: CDR1 SNHLY, CDR2 FYNNEI.